Below are 28 T cell receptor beta chains sequenced from a single sample in a study of response to subunit inactivated influenza vaccine. MiXCR was run by TCRdb on the RT-PCR reads, yielding one entry per CDR3 protein. The sample has around 470,000 distinct CDR3 sequences, around 7.7% seen once. Here the sequenced sample was PBMCs from blood, taken roughly 24 months after vaccination. Receptors were obtained from a man between 50 and 75 years old who received an inactivated influenza vaccine.

V and J are TRBV28 and TRBJ2-6, with D uncertain. Germline CDR1 reads MDHEN; CDR2 reads SYDVKM. This CDR3 has 15 amino acids. Between the trimmed V and J ends, which lost 7 bases and 0 bases, there was a span of 10 bases. In DNA form, the CDR3 reads TGTGCCAGCAAAATATCCGGCTCTGGGGCCAACGTCCTGACTTTC. This translates into CASKISGSGANVLTF.

This chain joins TRBV6-2 or TRBV6-3 and TRBJ2-5; weak D call: TRBD2 (5 bases). The CDR3 consists of 14 residues. Looked up from germline, CDR1 is MNHEY and CDR2 is SVGEGT. Trimming removed 6 bases at V and 9 bases at J, with 20 bases between. Here the CDR3 reads CASRPANRGVSQYF. CDR3 DNA sequence: TGTGCCAGCAGGCCGGCAAACCGGGGTGTGTCCCAGTACTTC.

This chain connects TRBV2 to TRBJ2-7; TRBD2 matches 16 bases. Unmatched junction bases numbered 3, after V lost 5 bases and J lost 2 bases. The V gene's germline CDR1 is SNHLY and CDR2 FYNNEI. This CDR3 contains 16 residues. The CDR3 nucleotides read TGTGCCAGCAGTTCCGGGACTAGCGGGGGGGCCTACGAGCAGTACTTC. Translating gives CASSSGTSGGAYEQYF.

This clonotype was seen repeatedly, ten times or more. The chain combines TRBV29-1 with TRBJ2-5; D call uncertain. The CDR3 consists of 13 residues. The V end was cut by 4 bases, the J end by 5 bases, with 14 bases between. The germline V gene has CDR1 SQVTM and CDR2 ANQGSEA. In nucleotides, the CDR3 is TGCAGCGTTGGTGACGGACCCGGTGAGACCCAGTACTTC. Its translation is CSVGDGPGETQYF.

This rearrangement joins TRBV4-3 to TRBJ2-2; D gene ambiguous. V was pared by 4 bases and J by 4 bases, with 13 bases between. Looked up from germline, CDR1 is LGHNA and CDR2 is YSLEER. CDR3 size: 15 residues. The CDR3 spells CASSLVRESTGELFF. The CDR3 nucleotides are TGCGCCAGCAGCCTCGTACGCGAGTCCACCGGGGAGCTGTTTTTT.

This clonotype was seen repeatedly, ten times or more. This chain links TRBV5-5 with TRBJ2-1, with D perhaps TRBD2 (6 bases). Germline assignment: CDR1 SGHKS and CDR2 YYEKEE (reference sequence). The CDR3 covers 15 residues. Trimming pared 3 bases from V and 0 bases from J, leaving 10 bases between. The CDR3 DNA reads TGTGCCAGCAGCTCCGACGGGGGCTCCTACAATGAGCAGTTCTTC. Its translation is CASSSDGGSYNEQFF.

The rearrangement uses TRBV5-1 and TRBJ2-4; 9 bases line up with TRBD1. This CDR3 is 18 amino acids long. From germline, CDR1 is SGHRS and CDR2 YFSETQ. J lost 2 bases, V lost 4 bases, and 13 bases had no gene match. The CDR3 is CASSTGQGSSYTKNIQYF. The CDR3 DNA reads as TGCGCCAGCAGCACGGGACAGGGTTCTTCATATACCAAAAACATTCAGTACTTC.

The sample holds a few counts of this clonotype. The chain uses TRBV7-2 and TRBJ2-5; D possibly corresponds to TRBD1 (5 bases). CDR3 size: 14 residues. Trimming pared 1 base from V and 7 bases from J, leaving 13 bases between. The germline CDR1 and CDR2 sequences are SGHTA and FQGNSA. This CDR3 is CASSLGGVKGTQYF. CDR3 sequence (DNA): TGTGCCAGCAGCTTAGGGGGCGTCAAGGGGACCCAGTACTTC.

The chain employs TRBV6-2 or TRBV6-3 and TRBJ2-5, with 11 bases matching TRBD2. From germline, CDR1 is MNHEY and CDR2 SVGEGT. This CDR3 spans 17 amino acids. The V and J ends lost 4 bases and 3 bases, in that order; junction bases with no gene match: 10. DNA of the CDR3: TGTGCCAGCAGTTCTGCGACTAGCGGGGACAGAAAAGAGACCCAGTACTTC. Translating gives CASSSATSGDRKETQYF.

This clonotype was observed a handful of times. V is TRBV20-1 and J is TRBJ1-1; TRBD1 matches 7 bases. The CDR3 loop spans 14 amino acids. Germline loops: CDR1 DFQATT, CDR2 SNEGSKA (reference sequence). Unmatched junction bases numbered 3, after V lost 1 base and J lost 1 base. The CDR3 DNA reads TGCAGTGCTAGAGGCGGGACAGAGAACACTGAAGCTTTCTTT. It translates to CSARGGTENTEAFF.

This clonotype was seen a handful of times. The chain carries TRBV2 and TRBJ1-5; 8 bases are shared with TRBD1. Germline-derived CDR1 and CDR2 are SNHLY and FYNNEI. This CDR3 has 16 amino acids. V lost 2 bases, J lost 1 base, and 4 bases stayed unmatched. The CDR3 DNA is TGTGCCAGCAGTGAACAGGGGGCGGGAAGCAATCAGCCCCAGCATTTT. Protein sequence: CASSEQGAGSNQPQHF.

This clonotype has at least ten counts. The chain combines TRBV29-1 with TRBJ2-1; D may be TRBD1 or TRBD2 (6 bases each). Trimming shortened V by 7 bases and J by 4 bases, and 17 bases separated the two germline ends. CDR1 is SQVTM, CDR2 ANQGSEA, per germline. The CDR3 runs 14 residues. CDR3 sequence reads: CSGVSGGGYNEQFF. CDR3 nucleotides: TGCAGCGGGGTTAGCGGAGGGGGGTACAATGAGCAGTTCTTC.

This clonotype has more than one count but fewer than ten. The genes are TRBV20-1 and TRBJ1-2; 7 bases map to TRBD1. V lost 4 bases and J lost 6; bases outside the gene matches: 11. This CDR3 spans 14 amino acids. The germline V gene has CDR1 DFQATT and CDR2 SNEGSKA (reference sequence). DNA of the CDR3: TGCAGTGCTACCCTGGGGAGGGGGCCCCATGGCTACACCTTC. Translated, it gives CSATLGRGPHGYTF.

In regard to this clonotype: This could be a read error, since a much larger clone is one nucleotide away. The chain uses TRBV28 and TRBJ2-7; weak D call: TRBD2 (6 bases). Trimming pared 5 bases from V and 5 bases from J, leaving 13 bases between. Germline CDR1 reads MDHEN; CDR2 reads SYDVKM. This CDR3 spans 13 amino acids. The CDR3 DNA reads as TGTGCCAGCAGTCCTTCGGGACTTAACGAGCAGTACTTC. It is translated as CASSPSGLNEQYF.

The V and J genes are TRBV28 and TRBJ2-1, with a tentative D call TRBD1 (6 bases). V was cut by 0 bases and J by 4 bases, with 7 bases left in between. This CDR3 has 14 amino acids. CDR1 is MDHEN, CDR2 SYDVKM, per germline. CDR3 in DNA: TGTGCCAGCAGTTTATGGGACAGATACAATGAGCAGTTCTTC. This gives the protein CASSLWDRYNEQFF.

In this sample, this clonotype turned up a few times. The V gene is TRBV4-2, the J gene TRBJ2-7; 9 nucleotides agree with TRBD1. J lost 2 bases, V lost 2 bases, and 4 bases had no gene match. The CDR3 length is 15 residues. Germline lookup yields CDR1 LGHNA and CDR2 YNFKEQ. The DNA for the CDR3 is TGTGCCAGCAGCCAAACCGGGACAGGGACCTACGAGCAGTACTTC. Its protein product is CASSQTGTGTYEQYF.

On this clonotype itself: The missing conserved phenylalanine or tryptophan at the end of this CDR3 makes a read error likely. The rearrangement links TRBV20-1 to TRBJ1-1, with a tentative D call TRBD1 (5 bases). The CDR3 is 14 amino acids. Trimming removed 5 bases at V and 5 bases at J, with 18 bases between. Germline-derived CDR1 and CDR2 are DFQATT and SNEGSKA (reference sequence). This CDR3 is CSAPPGGRGTEAFY. The CDR3 bases are TGCAGTGCTCCACCTGGGGGGAGGGGAACTGAAGCTTTCTAT.

In its sample, this clonotype was seen a few times. The chain joins TRBV20-1 to TRBJ1-2; D unresolved. Germline CDR1 DFQATT, CDR2 SNEGSKA (reference sequence). The V end was cut by 0 bases, the J end by 11 bases, with 10 bases between. This CDR3 contains 11 residues. The CDR3 region is CSAREPGWYTF. In nucleotides, the CDR3 is TGCAGTGCTAGAGAACCGGGGTGGTACACCTTC.

This clonotype showed up many times. This chain joins TRBV20-1 and TRBJ2-5; D is unclear. CDR3 length equals 13 residues. From germline, CDR1 is DFQATT and CDR2 SNEGSKA (reference sequence). The ends were cut back, 5 bases at V and 2 bases at J, with 12 bases in the middle. The DNA for the CDR3 is TGCAGTGCTCTCCCCCCTACTCAAGAGACCCAGTACTTC. Protein sequence: CSALPPTQETQYF.

This clonotype was recorded only once. The rearrangement links TRBV20-1 to TRBJ2-7; 10 nucleotides agree with TRBD1. The germline V gene has CDR1 DFQATT and CDR2 SNEGSKA (reference sequence). The junction had 5 bases not matched to a gene; V was cut back by 1 base and J by 5 bases. The CDR3 sequence is 14 residues long. In DNA form, the CDR3 reads TGCAGTGCTAGAGCGGGGACAGGGGCCAACGAGCAGTACTTC. It yields the protein CSARAGTGANEQYF.

This clonotype appeared many times. The V gene is TRBV20-1, the J gene TRBJ2-2, with 8 bases aligning to TRBD2. CDR1 is DFQATT and CDR2 is SNEGSKA in the germline V gene (reference sequence). The V gene end was trimmed by 1 base and the J gene end by 6 bases; junction bases not matched to a gene: 13. CDR3 length: 17 amino acids. CDR3 sequence: CSARVPLGTRGSGELFF. DNA for the CDR3: TGCAGTGCTAGAGTCCCCCTTGGGACTAGGGGTTCCGGGGAGCTGTTTTTT.

The chain combines TRBV1 with TRBJ2-1; the table assigns TRBD1, which was not confirmed against the DNA. TRBV1 is tagged as a pseudogene. The CDR3 is made up of 12 amino acids. The CDR3 DNA is TGCACCAGCAACAGGGACTACAATGAGCAGTTCTTC. This translates into CTSNRDYNEQFF.

This clonotype was counted between two and nine times. The chain uses TRBV20-1 and TRBJ2-3, with D possibly being TRBD1 or TRBD2 (5 bases each). The V gene lost 1 base and the J gene lost 2 bases, with 7 bases spanning the gap. Per germline, CDR1 DFQATT and CDR2 SNEGSKA (reference sequence). CDR3 length: 13 residues. The CDR3, as DNA: TGCAGTGCTAGAGGGGGGATCACAGATACGCAGTATTTT. Encoded protein: CSARGGITDTQYF.

This clonotype was found many times. V usage is TRBV5-1 and J usage is TRBJ2-7; TRBD1 might be the D (6 bases). The germline gives CDR1 SGHRS, CDR2 YFSETQ. Trimming removed 1 base at V and 3 bases at J, with 8 bases between. CDR3 length equals 13 residues. The CDR3: CASSLSGDYEQYF. The CDR3, as DNA: TGCGCCAGCAGCTTGTCAGGGGACTACGAGCAGTACTTC.

About this clonotype: One end of the junction does not line up with germline, which may come from a read error. The chain carries TRBV28 and TRBJ2-1, with D perhaps TRBD2 (7 bases). This CDR3 spans 16 amino acids. CDR1 MDHEN and CDR2 SYDVKM come from the germline V gene. The CDR3 DNA reads as TGTGTCAGCAGTCCAACCACAGGGAGGGGTTACAATGAGCAGTTCTTC. Translated: CVSSPTTGRGYNEQFF.

The chain combines TRBV15 with TRBJ2-1; a weak D match, TRBD2 (6 bases). Germline V gene sequence: CDR1 LNHNV, CDR2 YYDKDF (reference sequence). The CDR3 is 13 residues long. Trimming left V 4 bases short and J 7 bases short, with 11 bases between. In nucleotides, the CDR3 is TGTGCCACCAGCAAACGGGACTCAAATGAGCAGTTCTTC. Translating gives CATSKRDSNEQFF.

This chain uses TRBV7-9 with TRBJ1-1, with a possible D match to TRBD1 (5 bases). CDR3 length: 15 residues. Germline assignment: CDR1 SEHNR and CDR2 FQNEAQ (reference sequence). Deletions cut 5 bases from V and 5 bases from J, with 18 bases between. CDR3 nucleotides: TGTGCCAGCAGCCCCTCCTGGGGGAGGGAGACTGAAGCTTTCTTT. Its translation is CASSPSWGRETEAFF.

The sample holds many counts of this clonotype. This chain joins TRBV5-1 and TRBJ2-7; D not resolved. This CDR3 is 13 amino acids long. CDR1 is SGHRS, CDR2 YFSETQ, per germline. The V gene lost 1 base and the J gene lost 6 bases, with 11 bases spanning the gap. In nucleotides, the CDR3 is TGCGCCAGCAGCTTGAAGGTTGCGTCCGAGCAGTACTTC. Translated, it gives CASSLKVASEQYF.